This T cell receptor (beta chain) appears in the sequencing data of a study of cytomegalovirus exposure and HLA in healthy donors. PCR primers comprised 60 Vbeta and 13 Jbeta primers. Some clones are missing from TCRdb's copy, which holds only in-frame ones; the method was immunoSEQ multiplex PCR. Recorded for this sample: roughly 110,000 clones. General study points: Most likely, a cluster of highly shared sequence variants arose as a sequencing artifact. Within an earlier analysis, most TCR beta V segments proved productive either about 87% or about 30% of the time. In a later analysis, V- and J-gene trimming of beta chains associated with a DCLRE1C missense variant, replicated independently.

Turning to this clone: Antigen: not known.

Germline CDR1 is LGHNA and CDR2 is YNFKEQ. The CDR3 spans 17 residues. Trimming left V 0 bases short and J 2 bases short, with 11 bases between. The V call is TRBV4-2, the J call TRBJ2-6; possible D gene TRBD2, 6 bases. Sequenced: PBMCs. The sequence was collected from a man in his thirties or forties in good health and CMV-seronegative. CDR3 in DNA: TGTGCCAGCAGCCAAGATCGTGGAGGGGCTGGGGCCAACGTCCTGACTTTC. It specifies CASSQDRGGAGANVLTF.